These T cell receptor beta chains were read from a single sample in a study of T cell repertoires in cytomegalovirus infection. In TCRdb, the reads were re-called with MiXCR into one record per CDR3 protein. The data hold hundreds of thousands of distinct CDR3 sequences, with approximately 24% observed a single time. Source material: CD8+ T cells from PBMCs. These receptors all come from a human donor in good health (CMV status not recorded). Some clones in this sample may be carry-over from other donors' samples. CDR3s include the opening cysteine and the closing phenylalanine or tryptophan. A D gene is named only where the DNA matches it firmly. Rows give clone size only sometimes, using once, few, many, or a class for an expanded clone.

size: NA
J: TRBJ1-2
V: TRBV12-3/TRBV12-4
D: NA
CDR3: CASSLNTGGFYGYTF
DNA: TGTGCCAGCAGTCTCAACACCGGTGGATTCTATGGCTACACCTTC

size: many
J: TRBJ2-3
V: TRBV7-6
D: TRBD1
CDR3: CASSLGQGSSTDTQYF
DNA: TGTGCCAGCAGCTTAGGACAGGGTTCTAGCACAGATACGCAGTATTTT

size: few
J: TRBJ2-3
V: TRBV27
D: TRBD2
CDR3: CASRRERGASIDTQYF
DNA: TGTGCCAGCAGAAGGGAGCGGGGAGCCTCAATAGATACGCAGTATTTT

size: many
J: TRBJ1-1
V: TRBV7-2
D: NA
CDR3: CASSLVVRNTEAFF
DNA: TGTGCCAGCAGCTTAGTGGTCAGGAACACTGAAGCTTTCTTT

size: NA
J: TRBJ2-2
V: TRBV19
D: NA
CDR3: CASSIQETTGELFF
DNA: TGTGCCAGTAGTATACAGGAGACGACCGGGGAGCTGTTTTTT

size: once
J: TRBJ1-1
V: TRBV14
D: NA
CDR3: CASSQLQVGTKAFF
DNA: TGTGCCAGCAGCCAATTACAGGTGGGCACTAAAGCTTTCTTT

size: many
J: TRBJ2-3
V: TRBV12-3/TRBV12-4
D: TRBD1
CDR3: CASSDRVRGRTDTQYF
DNA: TGTGCCAGCAGTGACAGGGTTCGGGGTCGCACAGATACGCAGTATTTT

size: NA
J: TRBJ1-5
V: TRBV4-1
D: NA
CDR3: CASSQEKTDSNQPQHF
DNA: TGCGCCAGCAGCCAAGAAAAGACGGATAGCAATCAGCCCCAGCATTTT

size: few
J: TRBJ1-1
V: TRBV6-2/TRBV6-3
D: NA
CDR3: CASSTLYEAFF
DNA: TGTGCCAGCAGTACATTATATGAAGCTTTCTTT

size: few
J: TRBJ2-6
V: TRBV28
D: NA
CDR3: CASCVGGAVSGANVLTF
DNA: TGTGCCAGCTGTGTTGGGGGGGCGGTCTCTGGGGCCAACGTCCTGACTTTC

size: few
J: TRBJ2-3
V: TRBV28
D: TRBD2
CDR3: CASSVLGLAGGDTQYF
DNA: TGTGCCAGCAGCGTCTTGGGACTAGCGGGGGGAGATACGCAGTATTTT

size: NA
J: TRBJ1-1
V: TRBV28
D: TRBD1
CDR3: CASSFRGQGAEAFF
DNA: TGTGCCAGCAGTTTCCGGGGACAGGGCGCCGAAGCTTTCTTT

size: many
J: TRBJ2-2
V: TRBV28
D: NA
CDR3: CASSFLLVTGELFF
DNA: TGTGCCAGCAGTTTCTTACTGGTTACCGGGGAGCTGTTTTTT

size: NA
J: TRBJ2-3
V: TRBV25-1
D: NA
CDR3: CASSGGNILPDTQYF
DNA: TGTGCCAGCAGTGGGGGGAATATTCTCCCAGATACGCAGTATTTT

size: many
J: TRBJ2-1
V: TRBV11-1
D: NA
CDR3: CASSLSGTGVYNEQFF
DNA: TGTGCCAGCAGCTTATCTGGGACGGGGGTCTACAATGAGCAGTTCTTC

size: NA
J: TRBJ1-2
V: TRBV29-1
D: NA
CDR3: CSVEARRGYTF
DNA: TGCAGCGTTGAAGCTCGTCGCGGCTACACCTTC

size: many
J: TRBJ1-2
V: TRBV2
D: NA
CDR3: CASSEGQPYGYTF
DNA: TGTGCCAGCAGTGAAGGGCAGCCCTATGGCTACACCTTC

size: NA
J: TRBJ2-6
V: TRBV28
D: NA
CDR3: CASSLSDGGANVLTF
DNA: TGTGCCAGCAGTTTATCGGACGGGGGGGCCAACGTCCTGACTTTC

size: many
J: TRBJ1-2
V: TRBV6-6
D: NA
CDR3: CASSPLTNPANYGYTF
DNA: TGTGCCAGCAGTCCCTTGACAAATCCTGCTAACTATGGCTACACCTTC

size: NA
J: TRBJ1-2
V: TRBV29-1
D: TRBD1
CDR3: CSVGDRAKGYTF
DNA: TGCAGCGTTGGCGACAGGGCGAAAGGCTACACCTTC

size: NA
J: TRBJ2-7
V: TRBV19
D: TRBD1
CDR3: CASSFGQGSLYEQYF
DNA: TGTGCCAGTAGCTTCGGACAGGGGAGTCTGTACGAGCAGTACTTC

size: NA
J: TRBJ2-1
V: TRBV5-1
D: NA
CDR3: CASSLEGPTADNEQFF
DNA: TGCGCCAGCAGCTTGGAGGGTCCCACCGCCGACAATGAGCAGTTCTTC

size: many
J: TRBJ1-1
V: TRBV5-6
D: NA
CDR3: CASSLARPTEAFF
DNA: TGTGCCAGCAGCTTGGCCCGCCCCACTGAAGCTTTCTTT

size: NA
J: TRBJ1-1
V: TRBV28
D: NA
CDR3: CASSHSDQGYTEAFF
DNA: TGTGCCAGCAGTCATTCGGACCAGGGCTACACTGAAGCTTTCTTT

size: many
J: TRBJ2-7
V: TRBV4-1
D: NA
CDR3: CASSQEITTDSYEQYF
DNA: TGCGCCAGCAGCCAAGAGATAACCACCGACTCCTACGAGCAGTACTTC

size: NA
J: TRBJ2-2
V: TRBV4-1
D: TRBD2
CDR3: CASSQGLAGSTGELFF
DNA: TGCGCCAGCAGCCAAGGGCTAGCGGGGAGCACCGGGGAGCTGTTTTTT

size: NA
J: TRBJ2-3
V: TRBV2
D: NA
CDR3: CASSGAGVSTDTQYF
DNA: TGTGCCAGCAGTGGAGCCGGCGTTAGCACAGATACGCAGTATTTT

size: NA
J: TRBJ2-1
V: TRBV4-1
D: NA
CDR3: CASSQVIGDEQFF
DNA: TGTGCCAGCAGCCAAGTCATAGGCGATGAGCAGTTCTTC

size: few
J: TRBJ2-1
V: TRBV24-1
D: TRBD2
CDR3: CATSDPTSGGGNEQFF
DNA: TGTGCCACCAGTGACCCGACTAGCGGGGGGGGCAATGAGCAGTTCTTC

size: few
J: TRBJ2-3
V: TRBV6-5
D: NA
CDR3: CASSYSGAWGASTDTQYF
DNA: TGTGCCAGCAGTTACTCAGGGGCGTGGGGGGCTAGCACAGATACGCAGTATTTT

size: NA
J: TRBJ2-3
V: TRBV4-1
D: NA
CDR3: CASSHPAGDGTDTQYF
DNA: TGCGCCAGCAGCCATCCGGCAGGGGACGGCACAGATACGCAGTATTTT

size: many
J: TRBJ2-2
V: TRBV7-2
D: TRBD2
CDR3: CASSSRTSVNTGELFF
DNA: TGTGCCAGCAGCTCGAGGACTAGCGTGAACACCGGGGAGCTGTTTTTT

size: many
J: TRBJ1-2
V: TRBV5-6
D: NA
CDR3: CASSRGQEHINRGYTF
DNA: TGTGCCAGCAGCCGTGGGCAGGAACATATCAATAGAGGCTACACCTTC

size: many
J: TRBJ2-7
V: TRBV7-2
D: NA
CDR3: CASSPRAGHPGYEQYF
DNA: TGTGCCAGCAGCCCTCGGGCAGGACATCCGGGATACGAGCAGTACTTC

size: few
J: TRBJ1-1
V: TRBV6-1
D: NA
CDR3: CASSEIGNTEAFF
DNA: TGTGCCAGCAGTGAAATAGGGAACACTGAAGCTTTCTTT

size: few
J: TRBJ2-1
V: TRBV20-1
D: TRBD2
CDR3: CSARDSRGGYNEQFF
DNA: TGCAGTGCTAGAGATTCGCGCGGGGGGTACAATGAGCAGTTCTTC

size: NA
J: TRBJ2-1
V: TRBV27
D: TRBD2
CDR3: CASSPQRGAYNEQFF
DNA: TGTGCCAGCAGTCCTCAGCGGGGGGCCTACAATGAGCAGTTCTTC

size: few
J: TRBJ2-1
V: TRBV5-1
D: TRBD2
CDR3: CASSLVGLAGGNGQFF
DNA: TGCGCCAGCAGCTTGGTGGGACTAGCGGGGGGAAATGGGCAGTTCTTC

size: few
J: TRBJ2-5
V: TRBV10-3
D: NA
CDR3: CAISDPGRGLEYQETQYF
DNA: TGTGCCATCAGTGACCCGGGTCGAGGACTCGAGTACCAAGAGACCCAGTACTTC

size: NA
J: TRBJ1-2
V: TRBV27
D: TRBD1
CDR3: CASSWDPTATGEYGYTF
DNA: TGTGCCAGCAGTTGGGACCCGACCGCGACAGGGGAATATGGCTACACCTTC

size: many
J: TRBJ2-2
V: TRBV6-6
D: NA
CDR3: CASSYQGRDTNTGELFF
DNA: TGTGCCAGCAGTTACCAAGGCAGGGACACGAACACCGGGGAGCTGTTTTTT

size: NA
J: TRBJ2-1
V: TRBV19
D: TRBD2
CDR3: CASSMRGLAGGVLAYNEQFF
DNA: TGTGCCAGTAGTATGCGGGGACTAGCGGGGGGCGTGTTAGCCTACAATGAGCAGTTCTTC

size: NA
J: TRBJ1-5
V: TRBV2
D: NA
CDR3: CASSDPRRSDQPQHF
DNA: TGTGCCAGCAGTGATCCCAGGCGGTCGGATCAGCCCCAGCATTTT

size: NA
J: TRBJ2-3
V: TRBV7-9
D: TRBD2
CDR3: CASSGLAGGLTDTQYF
DNA: TGTGCCAGCAGCGGACTAGCGGGGGGGCTGACAGATACGCAGTATTTT

size: few
J: TRBJ1-1
V: TRBV28
D: NA
CDR3: CASRNGVSTEAFF
DNA: TGTGCCAGCAGAAATGGGGTCTCGACCGAAGCTTTCTTT

size: few
J: TRBJ2-1
V: TRBV6-4
D: TRBD2
CDR3: CASSGEGEAGLGEQFF
DNA: TGTGCCAGCAGTGGAGAGGGTGAAGCGGGGCTTGGTGAGCAGTTCTTC

size: many
J: TRBJ2-2
V: TRBV7-3
D: NA
CDR3: CASSIASGELFF
DNA: TGTGCCAGCAGTATAGCAAGCGGGGAGCTGTTTTTT

size: few
J: TRBJ1-1
V: TRBV19
D: NA
CDR3: CASSARGGTEAFF
DNA: TGTGCCAGTAGTGCCAGGGGTGGGACTGAAGCTTTCTTT

size: many
J: TRBJ2-2
V: TRBV10-3
D: NA
CDR3: CAISERAFANTGELFF
DNA: TGTGCCATCAGCGAACGGGCCTTCGCGAACACCGGGGAGCTGTTTTTT

size: few
J: TRBJ2-5
V: TRBV29-1
D: NA
CDR3: CSVDQETQYF
DNA: TGCAGCGTTGACCAGGAGACCCAGTACTTC

size: few
J: TRBJ2-6
V: TRBV20-1
D: NA
CDR3: CSARDHYSGANVLTF
DNA: TGCAGTGCTAGAGATCACTACTCTGGGGCCAACGTCCTGACTTTC

size: NA
J: TRBJ2-3
V: TRBV14
D: TRBD1
CDR3: CASSQATGTQYF
DNA: TGTGCCAGCAGCCAAGCGACAGGGACGCAGTATTTT

size: NA
J: TRBJ2-6
V: TRBV6-1
D: NA
CDR3: CASSGLLSGANVLTF
DNA: TGTGCCAGCAGTGGGCTCCTCTCTGGGGCCAACGTCCTGACTTTC

size: many
J: TRBJ2-1
V: TRBV19
D: NA
CDR3: CASSRDSSSYNEQFF
DNA: TGTGCCAGCAGCCGGGACTCCAGCTCCTACAATGAGCAGTTCTTC

size: few
J: TRBJ2-1
V: TRBV12-3/TRBV12-4
D: TRBD2
CDR3: CASTRKSGAAYNEQFF
DNA: TGTGCCAGCACGAGGAAAAGCGGGGCGGCCTACAATGAGCAGTTCTTC

size: few
J: TRBJ2-5
V: TRBV28
D: NA
CDR3: CATTQGVEETQYF
DNA: TGTGCCACCACACAGGGAGTTGAGGAGACCCAGTACTTC